The TCR beta chain under discussion was sequenced for a study of CD8+ T cells in alopecia areata. Background on the study: Tofacitinib therapy took 6 to 18 months; 6 months off drug came after.

V was clipped by 2 bases and J by 6 bases, with 10 bases between them. Per the germline V gene, CDR1 is SGHAT and CDR2 is FQNNGV. CDR3 length equals 14 residues. Investigators isolated RNA and reverse transcribed it into cDNA to act as the sequencing template. Data came from immunoSEQ multiplex PCR; TCRdb stores just in-frame clones and leaves some out. The sample consists of 150,000 or so clones, 45% to 60% of them appearing once. General study results and limits: Clonality was higher in lesional than normal scalp, especially in alopecia totalis/universalis. Mice gave a clearer picture of TCR sharing than patients did, possibly for HLA-related reasons.

Only a few counts were recorded for this clone. As yet, its antigen is unknown. Material: CD4+ T cells sorted from blood. The chain is built from TRBV11-2 and TRBJ2-2, with D unresolved. The clonotype was recovered from a human donor with alopecia areata. DNA of the CDR3: TGTGCCAGCAGCTTACGCGGATCGGCCGGGGAGCTGTTTTTT. Its translation is CASSLRGSAGELFF. The full variable domain, its missing parts supplied by reference TRBV11-2 and TRBJ2-2, is EAGVAQSPRYKIIEKRQSVAFWCNPISGHATLYWYQQILGQGPKLLIQFQNNGVVDDSQLPKDRFSAERLKGVDSTLKIQPAKLEDSAVYLCASSLRGSAGELFFGEGSRLTVL.